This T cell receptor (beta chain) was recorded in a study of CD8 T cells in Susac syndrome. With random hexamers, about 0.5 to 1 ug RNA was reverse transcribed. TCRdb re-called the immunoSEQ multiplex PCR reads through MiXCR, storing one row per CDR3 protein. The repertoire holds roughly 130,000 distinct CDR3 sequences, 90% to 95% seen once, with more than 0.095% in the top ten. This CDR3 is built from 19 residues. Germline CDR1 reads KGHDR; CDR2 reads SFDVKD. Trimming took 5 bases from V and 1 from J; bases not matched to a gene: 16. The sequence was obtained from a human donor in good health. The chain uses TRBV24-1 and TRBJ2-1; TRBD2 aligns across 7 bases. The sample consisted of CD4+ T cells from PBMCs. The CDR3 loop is CATSAQRGLKGFSYNEQFF. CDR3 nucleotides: TGTGCCACCAGTGCCCAGCGGGGACTTAAGGGTTTTTCCTACAATGAGCAGTTCTTC.